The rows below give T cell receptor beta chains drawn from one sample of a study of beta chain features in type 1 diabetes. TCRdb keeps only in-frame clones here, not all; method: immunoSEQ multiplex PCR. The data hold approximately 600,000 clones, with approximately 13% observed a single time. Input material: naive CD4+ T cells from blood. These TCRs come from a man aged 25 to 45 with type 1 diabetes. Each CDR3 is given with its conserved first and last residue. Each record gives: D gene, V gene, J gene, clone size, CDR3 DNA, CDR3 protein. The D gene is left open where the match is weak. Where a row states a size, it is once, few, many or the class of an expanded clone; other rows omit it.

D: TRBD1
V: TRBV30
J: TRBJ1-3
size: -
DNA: TGTGCCTGTCGTCACAGGGGTCTTGGAAACACCATATATTTT
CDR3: CACRHRGLGNTIYF

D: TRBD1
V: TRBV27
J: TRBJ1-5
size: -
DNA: TGTGCCAGCAGCCGAACTTGGACAGGGCTCAGCAATCAGCCCCAGCATTTT
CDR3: CASSRTWTGLSNQPQHF

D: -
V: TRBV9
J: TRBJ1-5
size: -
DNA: TGTGCCAGCAGCGTAGGATCAACAGGACCGAATCAGCCCCAGCATTTT
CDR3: CASSVGSTGPNQPQHF

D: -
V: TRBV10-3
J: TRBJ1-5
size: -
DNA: TGTGCCATCCGGGAGGGCAATCAGCCCCAGCATTTT
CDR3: CAIREGNQPQHF

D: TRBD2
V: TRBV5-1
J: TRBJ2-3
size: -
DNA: TGCGCCAGCAGCCCAAGACTAGCGGGGGGTTTAGATACGCAGTATTTT
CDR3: CASSPRLAGGLDTQYF

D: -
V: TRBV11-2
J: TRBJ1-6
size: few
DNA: TGTGCCAGCAACTTGCTGCAGGGAGAGGGCTCACCCCTCCACTTT
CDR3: CASNLLQGEGSPLHF

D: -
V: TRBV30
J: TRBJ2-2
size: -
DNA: TGTGCCTGGAGCAGGGACGGGGAGCTGTTTTTT
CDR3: CAWSRDGELFF

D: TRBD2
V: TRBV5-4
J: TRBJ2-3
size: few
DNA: TGTGCCAGCAGCTTGTCTAGCGGGGCAACAGATACGCAGTATTTT
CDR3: CASSLSSGATDTQYF

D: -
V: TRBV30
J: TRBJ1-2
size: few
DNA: TGTGCCTGGAGTACCGAGAGAGCTATCGGCTACACCTTC
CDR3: CAWSTERAIGYTF

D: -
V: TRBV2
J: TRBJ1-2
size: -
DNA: TGTGCCAGCATCCGGACAGAGAACGGCTACACCTTC
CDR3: CASIRTENGYTF

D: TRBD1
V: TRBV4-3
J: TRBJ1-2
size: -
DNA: TGCGCCAGCAGCCAAGAAGCTACAGGGGGCGCGAGGGGCTACACCTTC
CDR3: CASSQEATGGARGYTF

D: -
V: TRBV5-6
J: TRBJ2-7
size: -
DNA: TGTGCCAGCAGGTCTCAGAACCAACCCTACGAGCAGTACTTC
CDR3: CASRSQNQPYEQYF

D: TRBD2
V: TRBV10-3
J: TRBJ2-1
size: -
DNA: TGTGCCATCACCCAAGCGGGGGGGCCGTACAATGAGCAGTTCTTC
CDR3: CAITQAGGPYNEQFF

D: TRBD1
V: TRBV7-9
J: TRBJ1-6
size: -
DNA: TGTGCCAGCAGCCCCCAGGCAGGGGGTAACGATTCACCCCTCCACTTT
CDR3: CASSPQAGGNDSPLHF

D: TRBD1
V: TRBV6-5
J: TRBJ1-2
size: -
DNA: TGTGCCAGCACGTGGGACAGAAACTATGGCTACACCTTC
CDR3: CASTWDRNYGYTF

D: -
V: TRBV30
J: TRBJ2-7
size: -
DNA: TGTGCCTGGAGTGTAATGGAGAGCTCCTACGAGCAGTACTTC
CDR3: CAWSVMESSYEQYF

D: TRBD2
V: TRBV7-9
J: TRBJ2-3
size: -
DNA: TGTGCCAGCACCGGGACTAGCGGGCCTACGCAGTATTTT
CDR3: CASTGTSGPTQYF

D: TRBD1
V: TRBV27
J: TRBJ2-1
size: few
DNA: TGTGCCAGCAGGACGGACAGGATTGGCAATGAGCAGTTCTTC
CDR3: CASRTDRIGNEQFF